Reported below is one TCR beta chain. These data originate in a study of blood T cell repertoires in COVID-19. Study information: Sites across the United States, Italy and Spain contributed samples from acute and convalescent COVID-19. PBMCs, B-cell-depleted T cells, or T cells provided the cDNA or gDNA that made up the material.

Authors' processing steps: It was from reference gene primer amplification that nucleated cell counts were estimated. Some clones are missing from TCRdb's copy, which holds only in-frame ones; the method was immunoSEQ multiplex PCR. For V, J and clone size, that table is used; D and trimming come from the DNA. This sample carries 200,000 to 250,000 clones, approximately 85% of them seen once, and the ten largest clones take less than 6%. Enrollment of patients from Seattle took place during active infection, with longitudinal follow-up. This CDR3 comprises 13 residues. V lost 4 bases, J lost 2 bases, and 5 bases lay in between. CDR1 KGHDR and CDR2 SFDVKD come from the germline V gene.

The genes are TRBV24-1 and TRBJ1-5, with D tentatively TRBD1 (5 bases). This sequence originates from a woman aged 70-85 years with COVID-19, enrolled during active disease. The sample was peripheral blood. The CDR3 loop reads CATSDRGNQPQHF. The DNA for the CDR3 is TGTGCCACCAGTGACAGGGGCAATCAGCCCCAGCATTTT.